This T cell receptor beta chain is from a study of blood T cell repertoires in COVID-19. Study-level information: Italy, Spain and the United States were the sources of the convalescent and acute COVID-19 samples. Sources were T cells, B-cell-depleted T cells, or PBMCs; the material itself was cDNA or gDNA.

Germline V gene data show CDR1 as SGHTS and CDR2 as YDEGEE. V was shortened by 5 bases and J by 1 base, with 15 bases between the two germline ends. CDR3 length: 15 amino acids. In the authors' workflow: Nucleated cell number was recorded as an estimate derived from reference gene primer amplification. Repertoires were generated with immunoSEQ multiplex PCR, while TCRdb's copy carries only in-frame clones and drops some. That table furnishes V, J and clone size, whereas the DNA furnished D and trimming. Found here are roughly 240,000 clones, just under 85% of them singletons; the top ten hold around 2%.

The sequenced sample was peripheral blood. The rearrangement joins TRBV5-8 to TRBJ1-1; D may be TRBD1 (6 bases). This sequence was found in an elderly woman with acute or convalescent COVID-19. The CDR3 here is CASRRRRGANTEAFF. The CDR3 nucleotides are TGTGCCAGCAGACGGCGCCGGGGGGCGAACACTGAAGCTTTCTTT.